The clone carrying this T cell receptor (beta chain) showed up just once. The data belong to a study of blood T cell repertoires in COVID-19. Authors' data handling: For nucleated cells, counts were estimated from reference gene primer amplification. Sequencing was performed with immunoSEQ multiplex PCR; in TCRdb, only in-frame clones are kept and a portion is missing. The V and J calls and the clone size are those of that table, but D and trimming were determined from the DNA. The sample lists some 280,000 clones, around 90% occurring once. This receptor was taken from a woman aged 40 to 49 who had recovered from COVID-19. Specimen: peripheral blood.

This CDR3 is CASSPTVAGAGETQYF. In nucleotides, the CDR3 is TGTGCCAGCAGCCCCACCGTAGCGGGAGCAGGGGAGACCCAGTACTTC. The chain employs TRBV13 and TRBJ2-5; the match to TRBD2 covers 9 bases. The V gene end was trimmed by 5 bases and the J gene end by 5 bases; junction bases not matched to a gene: 12. The CDR3 is made up of 16 amino acids. Germline CDR1 PRHDT, CDR2 FYEKMQ (reference sequence).